Below are 25 T cell receptor beta chains sequenced from a single sample in a study of CD8+ T cells in alopecia areata. It was cDNA, reverse transcribed from extracted RNA, that served as the sequencing template. TCRdb's copy holds only in-frame clones and misses some; the assay was immunoSEQ multiplex PCR. The repertoire consists of about 23,000 clones, with roughly 52% occurring once and the leading ten covering roughly 29%. The source material was NKG2D-high CD8+ T cells sorted from blood. The receptor source for this set is a human donor with alopecia areata.

The V and J genes are TRBV30 and TRBJ2-1, with D possibly called TRBD1 or TRBD2 (5 bases each). The CDR3 has 11 amino acids. V was shortened by 4 bases and J by 6 bases, with 7 bases between the two germline ends. Germline assignment: CDR1 GTSNPN and CDR2 SVGIG (reference sequence). In DNA, the CDR3 is TGTGCCTGGACAGGGAGCAATGAGCAGTTCTTC. Amino acids: CAWTGSNEQFF. Full variable domain (outside the CDR3, taken from reference TRBV30 and TRBJ2-1): SQTIHQWPATLVQPVGSPLSLECTVEGTSNPNLYWYRQAAGRGLQLLFYSVGIGQISSEVPQNLSASRPQDRQFILSSKKLLLSDSGFYLCAWTGSNEQFFGPGTRLTVL.

This clone was recorded a few times. The gene calls are TRBV21-1 and TRBJ2-3; the table's D call, TRBD2, has no DNA check behind it. TRBV21-1 is a known pseudogene. The CDR3 has 17 amino acids. The DNA of the CDR3 is TGTGCCAGCAGCAACCGACCTAAGCGGGAAGCCACAGATACGCAGTATTTT. It specifies CASSNRPKREATDTQYF.

The chain couples TRBV6-5 to TRBJ2-2; D gene uncertain. The CDR3 has 13 amino acids. CDR1 is MNHEY, CDR2 SVGAGI, per germline. V lost 5 bases and J 0 bases, leaving 4 bases between the germline ends. The CDR3 loop is CASSRPNTGELFF. The DNA for the CDR3 is TGTGCCAGCAGTCGCCCGAACACCGGGGAGCTGTTTTTT.

This clone has only a few counts. The J gene is TRBJ2-1, the V gene TRBV7-3; 16 nucleotides agree with TRBD2. Per germline, CDR1 SGHTA and CDR2 FQGTGA. Trimming at V came to 5 bases and at J to 13 bases, leaving 8 bases not matched to a gene. The CDR3 sequence is 15 residues long. CDR3 nucleotides: TGTGCCAGCAGCACCAGCGGGACTAGCGGGAGGGCCCAGTTCTTC. This gives the protein CASSTSGTSGRAQFF.

This chain joins TRBV28 and TRBJ2-7, with 13 bases identical to TRBD2. The trim removed 3 bases at V and 4 bases at J, leaving 9 bases unmatched. The germline V gene has CDR1 MDHEN and CDR2 SYDVKM. There are 17 residues in the CDR3. CDR3 sequence reads: CASSLSLAGGPSYEQYF. The CDR3 DNA is TGTGCCAGCAGTTTGTCACTAGCGGGAGGGCCCTCTTACGAGCAGTACTTC. Supplemented by reference TRBV28 and TRBJ2-7, the full variable domain reads DVKVTQSSRYLVKRTGEKVFLECVQDMDHENMFWYRQDPGLGLRLIYFSYDVKMKEKGDIPEGYSVSREKKERFSLILESASTNQTSMYLCASSLSLAGGPSYEQYFGPGTRLTVT.

This clone was found a few times. The chain carries TRBV7-8 and TRBJ1-1; D ambiguous. Germline V gene sequence: CDR1 SGHVS, CDR2 FQNEAQ. V lost 0 bases and J 4 bases, leaving 9 bases between the germline ends. The CDR3 runs to 14 residues. CDR3 region: CASSLAGPATEAFF. The CDR3 nucleotides are TGTGCCAGCAGCTTAGCCGGGCCTGCCACTGAAGCTTTCTTT.

This clone has a handful of counts. The chain couples TRBV6-5 to TRBJ2-7, with D tentatively TRBD1 (6 bases). Germline loops: CDR1 MNHEY, CDR2 SVGAGI. Trimming pared 6 bases from V and 5 bases from J, leaving 14 bases between. The length of the CDR3 is 13 residues. The chain's CDR3 is CASSHRVFHEQYF. DNA of the CDR3: TGTGCCAGCAGCCACAGGGTCTTCCACGAGCAGTACTTC.

V usage is TRBV2 and J usage is TRBJ2-7; D is uncertain. This CDR3 has 11 residues. Germline CDR1 reads SNHLY; CDR2 reads FYNNEI. V shed 7 bases and J shed 2 bases, with 6 bases lying between them. The CDR3 DNA sequence: TGTGCCAGCAAGGACCCCTACGAGCAGTACTTC. It encodes CASKDPYEQYF. The full variable domain, in which reference TRBV2 and TRBJ2-7 provide the parts outside the CDR3, is EPEVTQTPSHQVTQMGQEVILRCVPISNHLYFYWYRQILGQKVEFLVSFYNNEISEKSEIFDDQFSVERPDGSNFTLKIRSTKLEDSAMYFCASKDPYEQYFGPGTRLTVT.

The J gene is TRBJ2-1, the V gene TRBV4-2; tentative D call: TRBD2 (5 bases). CDR1 and CDR2 (germline): LGHNA, YNFKEQ. Trimming cost V 1 base and J 9 bases, with 7 bases left between them. The CDR3 is 12 amino acids. CDR3 sequence reads: CASSQAGGEQFF. CDR3 in DNA: TGTGCCAGCAGCCAAGCCGGAGGTGAGCAGTTCTTC.

This clone was seen more than once but under ten times. In DNA, the CDR3 is TGCGCCAGCAGCCACATCGGACAATTTGAAAAACTGTTTTTT. Translating it yields CASSHIGQFEKLFF. The chain has TRBV4-1 and TRBJ1-4; possible D gene TRBD1, 5 bases. V dropped 3 bases and J dropped 7 bases, with 12 bases sitting between them. Germline values: CDR1 MGHRA, CDR2 YSYEKL. The CDR3 loop spans 14 amino acids.

The chain couples TRBV11-2 to TRBJ2-3; 7 bases match TRBD2. Germline-derived CDR1 and CDR2 are SGHAT and FQNNGV. The J segment lost 2 bases and the V segment lost 11 bases, leaving 10 bases of the junction unmatched. CDR3 size: 14 residues. The CDR3: CAGGGSSYTDTQYF. The CDR3 coding sequence is TGTGCCGGGGGGGGTAGCTCCTACACAGATACGCAGTATTTT. The complete variable domain, with remaining parts taken from reference TRBV11-2 and TRBJ2-3, reads EAGVAQSPRYKIIEKRQSVAFWCNPISGHATLYWYQQILGQGPKLLIQFQNNGVVDDSQLPKDRFSAERLKGVDSTLKIQPAKLEDSAVYLCAGGGSSYTDTQYFGPGTRLTVL.

The CDR3 spells CASSRPSGAGDSDTQYF. The CDR3 region has the DNA TGTGCCAGCAGTCGTCCCTCTGGGGCGGGAGATTCGGATACGCAGTATTTT. The rearrangement joins TRBV6-7 to TRBJ2-3; 7 nucleotides align to TRBD2. TRBV6-7 is treated as an ORF (open reading frame) with a function not yet certain. The CDR3 consists of 17 residues. The V gene end was trimmed by 5 bases and the J gene end by 6 bases; junction bases not matched to a gene: 17.

This chain uses TRBV9 with TRBJ2-3; no clear D gene. From germline, CDR1 is SGDLS and CDR2 YYNGEE. The V end lost 3 bases, the J end lost 0 bases, and 8 bases lay between the germline ends. The CDR3 contains 14 residues. The CDR3 loop reads CASSERSSTDTQYF. CDR3 nucleotides: TGTGCCAGCAGCGAGCGTTCTAGCACAGATACGCAGTATTTT.

There are a few counts of this clone. J is TRBJ2-7 and V is TRBV7-3; 10 nucleotides match TRBD1. CDR3 length equals 14 residues. Per the germline V gene, CDR1 is SGHTA and CDR2 is FQGTGA. Unmatched junction bases numbered 5, after V lost 4 bases and J lost 5 bases. CDR3 amino acids: CASSSGTGVNEQYF. The CDR3 DNA reads TGTGCCAGCAGCTCCGGGACAGGGGTAAACGAGCAGTACTTC.

J is TRBJ1-4 and V is TRBV5-1; no reliable D call. There are 17 residues in the CDR3. Between the trimmed V and J ends, which lost 4 bases and 0 bases, there was a span of 16 bases. CDR1 and CDR2 (germline): SGHRS, YFSETQ. This CDR3 is CASSLEPAGSTNEKLFF. The CDR3 bases are TGCGCCAGCAGCCTCGAACCCGCGGGTTCAACTAATGAAAAACTGTTTTTT.

The V and J genes are TRBV4-1 and TRBJ1-5, with D perhaps matching TRBD1 (6 bases). In germline, CDR1 is MGHRA, CDR2 YSYEKL. The CDR3 contains 15 residues. V dropped 0 bases and J dropped 2 bases, with 8 bases sitting between them. The CDR3 DNA sequence: TGCGCCAGCAGCCAAGATCGGGGGCGCAATCAGCCCCAGCATTTT. Amino acid sequence: CASSQDRGRNQPQHF.

This clone was found a few times. The J gene is TRBJ1-2, the V gene TRBV10-3; D is unresolved. This CDR3 is 12 amino acids long. Germline V lookup: CDR1 ENHRY, CDR2 SYGVKD. V lost 2 bases and J 4 bases, leaving 5 bases between the germline ends. The CDR3 loop is CAISEDGYGYTF. In nucleotides, the CDR3 is TGTGCCATCAGTGAGGACGGCTATGGCTACACCTTC.

This rearrangement joins TRBV29-1 to TRBJ2-7; a possible D gene is TRBD2 (6 bases). CDR1 SQVTM and CDR2 ANQGSEA come from the germline V gene. This CDR3 is built from 14 residues. V lost 4 bases, J lost 0 bases, and 13 bases lay in between. CDR3 DNA: TGCAGCGTTGGGGGGGTGTCCGGCTCCTACGAGCAGTACTTC. The encoded protein is CSVGGVSGSYEQYF.

This sequence joins TRBV9 and TRBJ2-7; 7 nucleotides align to TRBD2. Trimming removed 1 base from V and 4 bases from J; junction bases left unmatched: 5. Germline V gene data show CDR1 as SGDLS and CDR2 as YYNGEE. The CDR3 has 14 residues. The CDR3 nucleotides read TGTGCCAGCAGCGTAACAACTAGCGCATACGAGCAGTACTTC. This translates into CASSVTTSAYEQYF.

This clone was found a few times. This rearrangement joins TRBV28 to TRBJ2-5; D is ambiguous. This CDR3 comprises 14 residues. Germline CDR1 MDHEN, CDR2 SYDVKM. Trimming stripped 6 bases from V and 1 base from J, with 12 bases between. The CDR3 here is CASSLGWAQETQYF. The CDR3 coding sequence is TGTGCCAGCAGCCTAGGCTGGGCCCAAGAGACCCAGTACTTC.

This clone was observed once. This chain uses TRBV28 with TRBJ2-3; 11 bases line up with TRBD1. Germline loops: CDR1 MDHEN, CDR2 SYDVKM. CDR3 length: 15 amino acids. With 7 bases clipped from V and 8 bases from J, the junction kept 11 bases outside the gene matches. As DNA, the CDR3 is TGTGCCAGCACCACCCGGGACAGGGGGAGCGGTACGCAGTATTTT. Translation gives CASTTRDRGSGTQYF.

In nucleotides, the CDR3 is TGTGCCAGCAGCCAAGTCTTCCGACAACCTCCCTACGAGCAGTACTTC. This gives the protein CASSQVFRQPPYEQYF. The rearrangement links TRBV4-2 to TRBJ2-7; no clear D. From germline, CDR1 is LGHNA and CDR2 YNFKEQ. The V end lost 1 base, the J end lost 2 bases, and 15 bases lay between the germline ends. CDR3 size: 16 residues.

This clone was seen a handful of times. At one boundary the junction diverges from the germline segment, which might be a read error. This rearrangement joins TRBV10-3 to TRBJ2-7; 12 positions agree with TRBD2. CDR3 length: 13 amino acids. In germline, CDR1 is ENHRY, CDR2 SYGVKD. The CDR3 sequence is CAISEGLAGRIRF. For the CDR3, the DNA is TGTGCCATCAGTGAGGGACTAGCGGGACGTATTCGGTTC.

V is TRBV29-1 and J is TRBJ1-2; D possibly corresponds to TRBD1 (6 bases). Trimming left V 2 bases short and J 4 bases short, with 8 bases between. The germline gives CDR1 SQVTM, CDR2 ANQGSEA. The CDR3 loop spans 12 amino acids. CDR3 region: CSVERDTYGYTF. The CDR3 DNA reads TGCAGCGTTGAAAGGGACACCTATGGCTACACCTTC.

This clone was counted only a few times. The chain employs TRBV19 and TRBJ1-5; D is uncertain. The germline V gene encodes CDR1 LNHDA and CDR2 SQIVND (reference sequence). The CDR3 covers 15 residues. The V and J ends lost 6 bases and 0 bases respectively, with 12 bases between them. The CDR3 DNA follows: TGTGCCAGTAGATGGGGAACTAATAGCAATCAGCCCCAGCATTTT. Its protein is CASRWGTNSNQPQHF.